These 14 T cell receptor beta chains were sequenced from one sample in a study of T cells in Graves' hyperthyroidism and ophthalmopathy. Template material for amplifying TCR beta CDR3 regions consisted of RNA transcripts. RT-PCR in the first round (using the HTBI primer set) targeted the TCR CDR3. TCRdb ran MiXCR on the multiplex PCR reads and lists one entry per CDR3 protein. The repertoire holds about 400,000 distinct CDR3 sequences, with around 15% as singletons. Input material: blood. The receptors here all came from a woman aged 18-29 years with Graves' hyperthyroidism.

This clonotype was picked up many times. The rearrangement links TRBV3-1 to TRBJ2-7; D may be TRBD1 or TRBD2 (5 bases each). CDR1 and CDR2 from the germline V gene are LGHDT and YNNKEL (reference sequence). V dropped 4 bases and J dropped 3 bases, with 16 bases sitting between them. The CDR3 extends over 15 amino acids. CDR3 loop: CASSPRDGWYYEQYF. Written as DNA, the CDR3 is TGTGCCAGCAGCCCCCGGGACGGATGGTACTACGAGCAGTACTTC.

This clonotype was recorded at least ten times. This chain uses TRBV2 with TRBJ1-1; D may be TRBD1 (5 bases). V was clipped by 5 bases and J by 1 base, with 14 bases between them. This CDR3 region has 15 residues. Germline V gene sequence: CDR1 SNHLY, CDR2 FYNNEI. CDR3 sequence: CASSNRTPWNTEAFF. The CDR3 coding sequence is TGTGCCAGCAGTAATCGGACACCTTGGAACACTGAAGCTTTCTTT.

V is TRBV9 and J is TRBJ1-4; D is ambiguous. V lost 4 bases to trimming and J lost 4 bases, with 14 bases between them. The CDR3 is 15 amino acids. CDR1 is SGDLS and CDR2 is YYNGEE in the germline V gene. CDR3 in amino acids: CASSPSVGYNEKLFF. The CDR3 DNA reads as TGTGCCAGCAGCCCTTCGGTCGGATATAATGAAAAACTGTTTTTT. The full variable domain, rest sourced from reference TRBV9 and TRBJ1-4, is DSGVTQTPKHLITATGQRVTLRCSPRSGDLSVYWYQQSLDQGLQFLIQYYNGEERAKGNILERFSAQQFPDLHSELNLSSLELGDSALYFCASSPSVGYNEKLFFGSGTQLSVL.

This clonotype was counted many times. The CDR3 nucleotides read TGTGCCAGCAGTGAATCGCGGGCTAGCGGGAGGGTGAATGAGCAGTTCTTC. Translated, it gives CASSESRASGRVNEQFF. The chain recombines TRBV25-1 with TRBJ2-1, with 12 bases aligning to TRBD2. Trimming took 1 base from V and 7 from J; bases not matched to a gene: 8. The V gene's germline CDR1 is MGHDK and CDR2 SYGVNS. The CDR3 has 17 residues.

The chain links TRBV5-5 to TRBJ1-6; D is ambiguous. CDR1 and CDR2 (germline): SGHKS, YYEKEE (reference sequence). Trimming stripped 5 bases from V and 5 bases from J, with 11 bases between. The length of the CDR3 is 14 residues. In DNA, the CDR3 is TGTGCCAGCAGTAGAAACGTCCATAATTCACCCCTCCACTTT. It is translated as CASSRNVHNSPLHF.

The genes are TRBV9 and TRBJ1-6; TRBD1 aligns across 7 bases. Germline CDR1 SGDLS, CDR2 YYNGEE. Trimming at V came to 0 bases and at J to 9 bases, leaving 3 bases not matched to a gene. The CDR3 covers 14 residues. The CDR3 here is CASSVGQGLSPLHF. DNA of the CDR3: TGTGCCAGCAGCGTAGGACAGGGACTTTCACCCCTCCACTTT.

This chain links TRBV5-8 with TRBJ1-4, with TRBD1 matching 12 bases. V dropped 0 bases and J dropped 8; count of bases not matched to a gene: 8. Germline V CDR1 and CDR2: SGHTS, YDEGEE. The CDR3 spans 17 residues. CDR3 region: CASSLGGTGGGGEKLFF. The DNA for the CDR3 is TGTGCCAGCAGCTTGGGCGGGACAGGGGGCGGCGGAGAAAAACTGTTTTTT.

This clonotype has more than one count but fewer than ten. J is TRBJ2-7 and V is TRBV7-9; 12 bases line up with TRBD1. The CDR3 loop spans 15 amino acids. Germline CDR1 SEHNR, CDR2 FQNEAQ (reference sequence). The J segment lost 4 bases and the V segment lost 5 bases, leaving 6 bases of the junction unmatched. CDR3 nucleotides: TGTGCCAGCAGCGATCCGGGACAGGGGGCATACGAGCAGTACTTC. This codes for CASSDPGQGAYEQYF.

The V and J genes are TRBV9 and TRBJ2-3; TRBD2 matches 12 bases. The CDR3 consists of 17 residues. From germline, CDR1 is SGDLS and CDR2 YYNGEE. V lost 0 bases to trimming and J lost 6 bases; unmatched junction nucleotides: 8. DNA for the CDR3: TGTGCCAGCAGCGTAGGACTAGCGGGAGTAGTTCCGGATACGCAGTATTTT. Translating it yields CASSVGLAGVVPDTQYF. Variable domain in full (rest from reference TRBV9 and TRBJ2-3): DSGVTQTPKHLITATGQRVTLRCSPRSGDLSVYWYQQSLDQGLQFLIQYYNGEERAKGNILERFSAQQFPDLHSELNLSSLELGDSALYFCASSVGLAGVVPDTQYFGPGTRLTVL.

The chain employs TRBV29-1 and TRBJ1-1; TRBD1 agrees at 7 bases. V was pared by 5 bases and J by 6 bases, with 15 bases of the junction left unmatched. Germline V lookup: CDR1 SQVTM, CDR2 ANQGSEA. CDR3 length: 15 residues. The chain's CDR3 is CSVLPGTEGSAEAFF. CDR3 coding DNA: TGCAGCGTTCTACCCGGGACAGAGGGGAGTGCTGAAGCTTTCTTT.

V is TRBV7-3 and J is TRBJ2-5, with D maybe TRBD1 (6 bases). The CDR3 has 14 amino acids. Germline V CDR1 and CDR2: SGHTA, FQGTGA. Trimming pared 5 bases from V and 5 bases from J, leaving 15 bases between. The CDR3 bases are TGTGCCAGCAGCCCGGACAGATCGGAGGAGACCCAGTACTTC. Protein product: CASSPDRSEETQYF.

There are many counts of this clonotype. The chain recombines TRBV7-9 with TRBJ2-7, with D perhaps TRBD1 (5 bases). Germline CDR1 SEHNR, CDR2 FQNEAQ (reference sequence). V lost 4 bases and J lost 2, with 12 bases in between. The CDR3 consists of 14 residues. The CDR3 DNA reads TGTGCCAGCAGCTCGACAGTGGATCCCTACGAGCAGTACTTC. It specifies CASSSTVDPYEQYF.

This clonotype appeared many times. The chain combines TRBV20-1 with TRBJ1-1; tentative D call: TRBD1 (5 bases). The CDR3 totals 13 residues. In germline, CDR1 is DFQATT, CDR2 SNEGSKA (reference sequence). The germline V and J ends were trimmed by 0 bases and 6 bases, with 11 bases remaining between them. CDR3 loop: CSARDRGDAEAFF. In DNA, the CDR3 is TGCAGTGCTAGAGACCGCGGGGACGCTGAAGCTTTCTTT.

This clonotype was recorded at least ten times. The CDR3 DNA follows: TGTGCCAGCAGCTTATGGACAGGGGCCAATTCGGATGAGCAGTTCTTC. It encodes CASSLWTGANSDEQFF. The V call is TRBV11-2, the J call TRBJ2-1; the match to TRBD1 covers 9 bases. Germline V lookup: CDR1 SGHAT, CDR2 FQNNGV. J was trimmed by 8 bases and V by 2 bases; bases with no gene match: 10. CDR3 length: 16 residues.